By sample fraction, the clone carrying this T cell receptor beta chain is medium-sized. Its matching antigen is unknown. Some clones are missing from TCRdb's copy, which holds only in-frame ones; the method was immunoSEQ multiplex PCR. The sample gives approximately 14,000 clones, roughly 90% of which show up once; around two thirds is in the top ten. The sample belongs to a study of OX40 agonist ivuxolimab in advanced cancers. For the study at large: Patients receiving dose escalation had hepatocellular carcinoma, melanoma, renal cell or head and neck cancer. From about 23 to 85 years was the age range, with a mean of around 57 years, and over 70% were male. Study-level points and caveats: CD8+ T cells were the subset that, on average, had more expanded clones than CD4+.

CDR1 is LNHNV and CDR2 is YYDKDF in the germline V gene (reference sequence). V dropped 6 bases and J dropped 4; count of bases not matched to a gene: 7. The CDR3 sequence is 14 residues long. Sequenced here: CD4+ or CD8+ T cells sorted from blood, sampled in a trial of the OX40 agonist ivuxolimab. This TCR came from an adult with an advanced solid tumor such as melanoma, head and neck, liver or kidney cancer. The chain uses TRBV15 and TRBJ2-7, with 9 bases aligning to TRBD2. This chain's CDR3 is CATSLFSGSYEQYF. CDR3 sequence (DNA): TGTGCCACCAGTTTATTTAGCGGGAGTTACGAGCAGTACTTC.